What follows are 5 T cell receptor beta chains derived from one specimen sequenced in a study of OX40 agonist ivuxolimab in advanced cancers. This table comes from immunoSEQ multiplex PCR, and its TCRdb copy is limited to in-frame clones, with some not included. In the table there are 85,000 or so clones, 86% of which are singletons. The specimen comprised CD4+ or CD8+ T cells sorted from blood, sampled in a trial of the OX40 agonist ivuxolimab. These receptors all stem from an adult with an advanced solid tumor such as melanoma, head and neck, liver or kidney cancer.

The chain uses TRBV4-3 and TRBJ1-5; the match to TRBD1 covers 8 bases. CDR1 is LGHNA, CDR2 YSLEER, per germline. This CDR3 contains 19 residues. J was trimmed by 2 bases and V by 0 bases; bases with no gene match: 12. The CDR3 protein is CASSQDYMGQAAGNQPQHF. DNA for the CDR3: TGCGCCAGCAGCCAAGATTATATGGGACAGGCCGCGGGCAATCAGCCCCAGCATTTT.

The chain carries TRBV5-1 and TRBJ1-6, with 7 nucleotides matching TRBD1. Trimming cost V 0 bases and J 8 bases; bases outside gene matches: 5. The CDR3 totals 15 residues. Per the germline V gene, CDR1 is SGHRS and CDR2 is YFSETQ. The CDR3 nucleotides are TGCGCCAGCAGCTTGGCGGGACAGATATATTCACCCCTCCACTTT. Protein: CASSLAGQIYSPLHF.

The chain has TRBV5-1 and TRBJ2-7, with D perhaps matching TRBD2 (5 bases). V was pared by 0 bases and J by 5 bases, with 9 bases between. The germline V gene encodes CDR1 SGHRS and CDR2 YFSETQ. The CDR3 has 13 amino acids. CDR3 region: CASSLGSGNEQYF. The CDR3 nucleotides read TGCGCCAGCAGCTTGGGTTCGGGGAACGAGCAGTACTTC.

V and J are TRBV5-1 and TRBJ2-7; the D is unclear. The CDR3 loop spans 15 amino acids. CDR1 is SGHRS, CDR2 YFSETQ, per germline. The ends were cut back, 0 bases at V and 7 bases at J, with 17 bases in the middle. The DNA of the CDR3 is TGCGCCAGCAGCTTGGGTGGCCTGGAACAGAAGGAGCAGTACTTC. Protein sequence: CASSLGGLEQKEQYF.

The chain uses TRBV10-3 and TRBJ2-2; D is tentatively TRBD1 or TRBD2 (5 bases each). There are 15 residues in the CDR3. V was shortened by 7 bases and J by 3 bases, with 15 bases between the two germline ends. Germline CDR1 and CDR2: ENHRY and SYGVKD. The CDR3 spells CAIKGRVDDTGELFF. CDR3 DNA sequence: TGTGCCATCAAGGGGCGGGTCGATGACACCGGGGAGCTGTTTTTT.